Listed below are T cell receptor beta chains from one sample, sequenced in a study of cytomegalovirus exposure and HLA in healthy donors. Assay: immunoSEQ multiplex PCR; the TCRdb copy retains only in-frame clones and omits some. The sample lists some 140,000 clones, more than 70% occurring once. Material: PBMCs. The receptors derive from a man aged 35-49 years in good health and CMV-seronegative. Both conserved end residues are part of each CDR3. The order of the fields is clone size, D gene, J gene, V gene, CDR3 length, CDR3 DNA, CDR3 protein. D genes are given only for firm matches. Only part of the rows carry a size: once, few, many, or a class if the clone is expanded.

clone_size: once
d_call: TRBD1
j_call: TRBJ1-4
v_call: TRBV14
cdr3_length: 17
cdr3_nt: TGTGCCAGCAGCCACCGGGACAGTGTCGCGGCTAATGAAAAACTGTTTTTT
cdr3_aa: CASSHRDSVAANEKLFF

clone_size: .
d_call: TRBD1
j_call: TRBJ1-1
v_call: TRBV9
cdr3_length: 17
cdr3_nt: TGTGCCAGCAGCGCTACCGGGACAGGGGGCGCTTGGACTGAAGCTTTCTTT
cdr3_aa: CASSATGTGGAWTEAFF

clone_size: once
d_call: .
j_call: TRBJ1-1
v_call: TRBV19
cdr3_length: 13
cdr3_nt: TGTGCCAGTAGTATAGGCCGAGGCACTGAAGCTTTCTTT
cdr3_aa: CASSIGRGTEAFF

clone_size: .
d_call: TRBD1
j_call: TRBJ2-1
v_call: TRBV11-3
cdr3_length: 16
cdr3_nt: TGTGCCAGCACCTACCGGGGGACAGGGGTCAGGAATGAGCAGTTCTTC
cdr3_aa: CASTYRGTGVRNEQFF

clone_size: .
d_call: TRBD1
j_call: TRBJ1-1
v_call: TRBV4-3
cdr3_length: 14
cdr3_nt: TGCGCCAGCAGCCCCGGGACAGGGGACACTGAAGCTTTCTTT
cdr3_aa: CASSPGTGDTEAFF

clone_size: .
d_call: TRBD2
j_call: TRBJ2-7
v_call: TRBV5-8
cdr3_length: 16
cdr3_nt: TGTGCCAGCAGCGGAGGGACTAGCGGGAGCTGGTACGAGCAGTACTTC
cdr3_aa: CASSGGTSGSWYEQYF

clone_size: .
d_call: TRBD1
j_call: TRBJ1-1
v_call: TRBV6-5
cdr3_length: 16
cdr3_nt: TGTGCCAGCAGTTACTCTACAGGGGCGGCGAACACTGAAGCTTTCTTT
cdr3_aa: CASSYSTGAANTEAFF

clone_size: .
d_call: TRBD1
j_call: TRBJ1-1
v_call: TRBV10-3
cdr3_length: 12
cdr3_nt: TGTGCCATCAAATTAACAGGGGGCGAAGCTTTCTTT
cdr3_aa: CAIKLTGGEAFF

clone_size: .
d_call: .
j_call: TRBJ2-2
v_call: TRBV7-8
cdr3_length: 14
cdr3_nt: TGTGCCAGCAGCCCCAGACAGTTGGCCGGGGAGCTGTTTTTT
cdr3_aa: CASSPRQLAGELFF

clone_size: once
d_call: .
j_call: TRBJ2-5
v_call: TRBV6-5
cdr3_length: 16
cdr3_nt: TGTGCCAGCAGTTACTCTATATCAGGCGTTGGGGAGACCCAGTACTTC
cdr3_aa: CASSYSISGVGETQYF

clone_size: .
d_call: .
j_call: TRBJ1-4
v_call: TRBV7-9
cdr3_length: 15
cdr3_nt: TGTGCCAGCAGCTTAGCTAGGACAGTCAATGAAAAACTGTTTTTT
cdr3_aa: CASSLARTVNEKLFF

clone_size: .
d_call: .
j_call: TRBJ2-7
v_call: TRBV5-4
cdr3_length: 12
cdr3_nt: TGTGCCAGCAGCTCCTTCAGGGACGAGCAGTACTTC
cdr3_aa: CASSSFRDEQYF

clone_size: .
d_call: TRBD1
j_call: TRBJ1-1
v_call: TRBV2
cdr3_length: 14
cdr3_nt: TGTGCCCACCGGTGGACAGGGGGAAACACTGAAGCTTTCTTT
cdr3_aa: CAHRWTGGNTEAFF

clone_size: .
d_call: TRBD1
j_call: TRBJ1-1
v_call: TRBV30
cdr3_length: 12
cdr3_nt: TGTGCCTGGGGACAGGGTGGCACTGAAGCTTTCTTT
cdr3_aa: CAWGQGGTEAFF

clone_size: .
d_call: .
j_call: TRBJ1-6
v_call: TRBV7-3
cdr3_length: 15
cdr3_nt: TGTGCCAGCAGCTTACAGGGTACCTATAATTCACCCCTCCACTTT
cdr3_aa: CASSLQGTYNSPLHF

clone_size: .
d_call: TRBD1
j_call: TRBJ1-1
v_call: TRBV4-3
cdr3_length: 15
cdr3_nt: TGCGCCAGCAGCCCAAGGTCAGGGGGCGCTTGGGAAGCTTTCTTT
cdr3_aa: CASSPRSGGAWEAFF

clone_size: .
d_call: TRBD2
j_call: TRBJ2-7
v_call: TRBV27
cdr3_length: 18
cdr3_nt: TGTGCCAGCAGCGCTAGGGGGACTAGCCATGTTCCAGCGAACGAGCAGTACTTC
cdr3_aa: CASSARGTSHVPANEQYF

clone_size: few
d_call: TRBD1
j_call: TRBJ2-7
v_call: TRBV6-6
cdr3_length: 16
cdr3_nt: TGTGCCAGCAGTTACAAGGGACAGGTGAGCTCCTACGAGCAGTACTTC
cdr3_aa: CASSYKGQVSSYEQYF

clone_size: once
d_call: TRBD1
j_call: TRBJ2-7
v_call: TRBV28
cdr3_length: 15
cdr3_nt: TGTGCCAGCAGCCTCCCTGGGACAGGAGCCTACGAGCAGTACTTC
cdr3_aa: CASSLPGTGAYEQYF

clone_size: .
d_call: TRBD2
j_call: TRBJ2-5
v_call: TRBV7-2
cdr3_length: 16
cdr3_nt: TGTGCCAGCAGCTTTCGGCCTAGCGGGGCGCCGGAGACCCAGTACTTC
cdr3_aa: CASSFRPSGAPETQYF

clone_size: .
d_call: .
j_call: TRBJ1-4
v_call: TRBV13
cdr3_length: 14
cdr3_nt: TGTGCCAGCAGCCTAGGACTCGGGGATGAAAAACTGTTTTTT
cdr3_aa: CASSLGLGDEKLFF

clone_size: .
d_call: TRBD2
j_call: TRBJ2-7
v_call: TRBV9
cdr3_length: 17
cdr3_nt: TGTGCCAGCAGCGTAGGGGGGTCGGGCGGGAGGCCCCCCGAGCAGTACTTC
cdr3_aa: CASSVGGSGGRPPEQYF